This T cell receptor beta chain originates from a study of blood T cell repertoires in COVID-19. About the study: The United States, Italy and Spain were the sources of the acute and convalescent COVID-19 samples. PBMCs, B-cell-depleted T cells, or T cells were the source of the cDNA or gDNA that made up the material.

The V end lost 5 bases, the J end lost 5 bases, and 12 bases lay between the germline ends. The length of the CDR3 is 13 residues. CDR1 is LNHDA and CDR2 is SQIVND in the germline V gene (reference sequence). Authors' processing steps: For nucleated cells, counts were estimated from reference gene primer amplification. Generated by immunoSEQ multiplex PCR, the TCRdb table keeps only in-frame clones and is missing some. For V, J and clone size, that table is used; D and trimming come from the DNA. The sample has about 130,000 clones, about 87% seen once. Sequencing was performed on peripheral blood. The chain combines TRBV19 with TRBJ2-5, with D maybe TRBD1 (6 bases). This TCR derives from a man between 45 and 60 years old with active COVID-19. The CDR3, as DNA: TGTGCCAGTAGTCAGGGGTTTCGGGAGACCCAGTACTTC. Translating it yields CASSQGFRETQYF.